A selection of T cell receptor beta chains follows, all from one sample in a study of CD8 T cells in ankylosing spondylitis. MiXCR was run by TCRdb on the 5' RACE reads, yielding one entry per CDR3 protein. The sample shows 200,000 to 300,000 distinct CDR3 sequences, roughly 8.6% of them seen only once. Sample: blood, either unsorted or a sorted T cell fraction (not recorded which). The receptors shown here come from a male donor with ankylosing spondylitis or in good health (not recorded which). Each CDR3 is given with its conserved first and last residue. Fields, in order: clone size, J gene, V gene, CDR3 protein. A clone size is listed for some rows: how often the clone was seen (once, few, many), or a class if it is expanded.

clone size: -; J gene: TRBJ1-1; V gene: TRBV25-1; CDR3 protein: CASRDLGQELNTEAFF
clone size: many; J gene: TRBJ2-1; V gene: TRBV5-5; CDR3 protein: CASSPQGQTYNEQFF
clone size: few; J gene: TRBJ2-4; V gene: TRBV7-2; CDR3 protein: CASSLVYQVLAKNIQYF
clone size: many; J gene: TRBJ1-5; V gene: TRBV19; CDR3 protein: CASSIGYNQPQHF
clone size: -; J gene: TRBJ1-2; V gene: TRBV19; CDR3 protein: CASSRDRGRSYGYTF
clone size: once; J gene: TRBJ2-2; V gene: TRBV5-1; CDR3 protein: CASSLDASGNAGELFF
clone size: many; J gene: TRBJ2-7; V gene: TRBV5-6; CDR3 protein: CASSLVGTTTYEQYF
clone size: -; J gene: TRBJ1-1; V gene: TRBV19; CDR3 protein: CATCSGQKMNTEAFF
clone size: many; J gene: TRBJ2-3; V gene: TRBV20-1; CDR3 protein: CSAKLAGVPDTQYF
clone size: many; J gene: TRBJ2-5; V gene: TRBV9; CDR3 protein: CASSVGEPLQETQYF
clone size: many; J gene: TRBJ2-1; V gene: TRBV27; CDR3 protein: CASSPRGGEQFF